The 4 T cell receptor beta chains below all came from one sample that was sequenced in a study of T cells after yellow fever vaccination. MiXCR was run by TCRdb on the 5' RACE reads, yielding one entry per CDR3 protein. The table records some 390,000 distinct CDR3 sequences, 18% of them present only once. The source material was PBMCs, sampled before the yellow fever booster vaccination. These receptors all come from a man aged 18-30 years who received the YFV17D yellow fever vaccine.

V usage is TRBV3-1 and J usage is TRBJ1-5; D is undetermined. This CDR3 has 13 residues. In germline, CDR1 is LGHDT, CDR2 YNNKEL (reference sequence). V was pared by 2 bases and J by 6 bases, with 8 bases between. The CDR3 protein is CASSQRDTQPQHF. CDR3 sequence (DNA): TGTGCCAGCAGCCAACGGGATACTCAGCCCCAGCATTTT.

The chain is built from TRBV6-1 and TRBJ2-2; D is undetermined. The germline V and J ends were trimmed by 2 bases and 2 bases, with 9 bases remaining between them. The length of the CDR3 is 15 residues. The germline V gene encodes CDR1 MNHNS and CDR2 SASEGT. CDR3 nucleotide sequence: TGTGCCAGCAGTGAACGTGGGAAAAACACCGGGGAGCTGTTTTTT. Translation: CASSERGKNTGELFF.

This clonotype was detected many times. The V call is TRBV5-1, the J call TRBJ2-1; the D is unclear. CDR1 is SGHRS and CDR2 is YFSETQ in the germline V gene. The V end lost 4 bases, the J end lost 7 bases, and 9 bases lay between the germline ends. CDR3 length: 12 residues. The CDR3 reads CASSLQLNEQFF. The CDR3 DNA is TGCGCCAGCAGCCTCCAATTGAATGAGCAGTTCTTC.

This clonotype was observed a handful of times. This chain uses TRBV6-2 or TRBV6-3 with TRBJ2-5; no reliable D call. Germline values: CDR1 MNHEY, CDR2 SVGEGT. The CDR3 runs 11 residues. Trimming removed 6 bases from V and 6 bases from J, with 8 bases in between. CDR3 region: CASSPLKTQYF. CDR3 nucleotide sequence: TGTGCCAGCAGCCCCCTGAAGACCCAGTACTTC.